The T cell receptor (beta chain) described here comes from a study of molecular identifiers for immune sequencing clone quantification. V was shortened by 11 bases and J by 7 bases, with 17 bases between the two germline ends. The CDR3 covers 12 residues. This clonotype was seen a single time. This may arise from a read error, as a much more abundant clone is one base away. TCRdb fed the PCR reads into MiXCR, producing one record per CDR3 protein. The data contain hundreds of thousands of distinct CDR3 sequences, roughly 27% of them seen just once; the ten biggest clones take up about 0.8%. The specimen was naive CD8+ T cells from blood, with Jurkat cell RNA spiked in. Specified subset: FACS-sorted CD8+CD4-CCR7+CD45RA+ naive T cells. The TCR sequence derives from a human donor in good health. Some libraries in this study had Jurkat cell RNA spiked in. The J gene is TRBJ2-5, the V gene TRBV12-3 or TRBV12-4, with D perhaps given as TRBD1 or TRBD2 (5 bases each). The CDR3 DNA follows: TGTGCCGGCACCGGGACGGCCGGGACCCAGTACTTC. Translating gives CAGTGTAGTQYF.